This TCR beta chain was observed in a study of cytomegalovirus exposure and HLA in healthy donors. The study ran its PCR with 60 Vbeta and 13 Jbeta primers. Here immunoSEQ multiplex PCR was the method, and the copy in TCRdb shows in-frame clones only, minus some. The profile shows some 110,000 clones, approximately 78% of them singletons. This receptor was taken from a woman aged 40 to 50 in good health and CMV-seronegative. Sequenced input: PBMCs.

CDR3 in DNA: TGTGCCATCAGTAGAGGACAGGGGTTAGACATTCAGTACTTC. Its translation is CAISRGQGLDIQYF. The chain carries TRBV10-3 and TRBJ2-4; 9 bases are a match to TRBD1. Germline trimming cut 5 bases from V and 8 bases from J; bases unmatched to any gene: 7. This CDR3 comprises 14 residues. Germline lookup yields CDR1 ENHRY and CDR2 SYGVKD.